A single sample gave rise to the 23 T cell receptor beta chains below, sequenced in a study of vaccination effects on CD4 cells after COVID-19. Their recognized antigens are unknown. Under the ViraFEST assay, PBMC were stimulated with viral peptide pools so that antigen-specific CD4+ T cells expanded. Sequencing was performed afterwards. With 9 to 11 days of culture completed, CD4+ T cells were isolated. Either the mRNA-1273 or the BNT162b2 vaccine was given to participants as two doses. Clones were read by immunoSEQ multiplex PCR, and TCRdb kept only the in-frame ones, dropping some. The sample lists approximately 78,000 clones, approximately 82% seen once, with 1% to 1.5% in the top ten. Source: CD4+ T cells from PBMCs cultured with HCoV-229E spike peptides, taken after COVID-19 vaccination. These TCRs come from a human donor who received a COVID-19 vaccine.

This clone was detected once. The genes are TRBV9 and TRBJ1-2; the D gene is possibly TRBD1 (6 bases). This CDR3 spans 17 amino acids. The germline gives CDR1 SGDLS, CDR2 YYNGEE. V was pared by 0 bases and J by 10 bases, with 25 bases between. In nucleotides, the CDR3 is TGTGCCAGCAGCGTAGGGCCCACGGGGGGGGCCCATAATGCCTACACCTTC. Amino acid sequence: CASSVGPTGGAHNAYTF. Using reference TRBV9 and TRBJ1-2 for the parts outside the CDR3, the full variable domain is DSGVTQTPKHLITATGQRVTLRCSPRSGDLSVYWYQQSLDQGLQFLIQYYNGEERAKGNILERFSAQQFPDLHSELNLSSLELGDSALYFCASSVGPTGGAHNAYTFGSGTRLTVV.

This chain uses TRBV20-1 with TRBJ1-5, with a tentative D call TRBD1 (6 bases). The CDR3 is 13 residues long. V lost 3 bases, J lost 5 bases, and 11 bases lay in between. The germline V gene encodes CDR1 DFQATT and CDR2 SNEGSKA (reference sequence). CDR3 protein: CSASSGVHQPQHF. The CDR3 DNA reads as TGCAGTGCTAGTTCAGGGGTTCATCAGCCCCAGCATTTT.

The V gene is TRBV6-2 or TRBV6-3, the J gene TRBJ2-5, with TRBD1 matching 8 bases. Germline V gene lookup returns CDR1 MNHEY and CDR2 SVGEGT. V lost 5 bases, J lost 5 bases, and 16 bases stayed unmatched. CDR3 size: 17 residues. CDR3 DNA: TGTGCCAGCAGTACATCTCGCGGACAGGGCAGGCAGGAGACCCAGTACTTC. Encoded protein: CASSTSRGQGRQETQYF.

The chain uses TRBV6-2 or TRBV6-3 and TRBJ1-1; D call uncertain. The germline CDR1 and CDR2 sequences are MNHEY and SVGEGT. The CDR3 contains 15 residues. V gave up 0 bases and J gave up 4 bases, with 12 bases separating them. The CDR3 spells CASSYSAAPTTEAFF. The CDR3 DNA reads TGTGCCAGCAGTTACTCGGCGGCACCAACCACTGAAGCTTTCTTT.

The chain carries TRBV19 and TRBJ1-5; D may be TRBD1 (5 bases). There are 17 residues in the CDR3. Germline loops: CDR1 LNHDA, CDR2 SQIVND (reference sequence). V shed 5 bases and J shed 2 bases, with 19 bases lying between them. CDR3 DNA: TGTGCCAGTAGTTTAATTCCCCGGCAGGGCCGCAATCAGCCCCAGCATTTT. Its protein is CASSLIPRQGRNQPQHF. The full variable domain, completed using reference TRBV19 and TRBJ1-5, is DGGITQSPKYLFRKEGQNVTLSCEQNLNHDAMYWYRQDPGQGLRLIYYSQIVNDFQKGDIAEGYSVSREKKESFPLTVTSAQKNPTAFYLCASSLIPRQGRNQPQHFGDGTRLSIL.

Comments on this clone: A read error may produce the germline difference seen at one junction end. V is TRBV10-3 and J is TRBJ1-6; D is unresolved. The CDR3 sequence is 13 residues long. Per germline, CDR1 ENHRY and CDR2 SYGVKD. The DNA of the CDR3 is TGTGCCATCAATGAGGGAGATAATTCACCCCTCCACTTT. This translates into CAINEGDNSPLHF.

J is TRBJ1-5 and V is TRBV19; perhaps TRBD1 as D (6 bases). Germline V gene sequence: CDR1 LNHDA, CDR2 SQIVND (reference sequence). The CDR3 covers 16 residues. Trimming stripped 8 bases from V and 0 bases from J, with 17 bases between. CDR3 sequence (DNA): TGTGCCAGTGAGTTACGTACAGGGACTAGCAATCAGCCCCAGCATTTT. This codes for CASELRTGTSNQPQHF.

CDR3 loop: CAVDTGRGHEKLFF. The CDR3 DNA follows: TGTGCCGTGGACACTGGGCGCGGTCATGAAAAACTGTTTTTT. The chain recombines TRBV28 with TRBJ1-4; perhaps TRBD1 as D (5 bases). The CDR3 runs 14 residues. Germline V CDR1 and CDR2: MDHEN, SYDVKM. Trimming removed 11 bases from V and 6 bases from J, with 19 bases in between.

The chain couples TRBV4-1 to TRBJ2-5; D perhaps matches TRBD2 (6 bases). The CDR3 runs 13 residues. Germline CDR1 MGHRA, CDR2 YSYEKL. V gave up 4 bases and J gave up 5 bases, with 11 bases separating them. CDR3 in amino acids: CASSLAARETQYF. DNA of the CDR3: TGCGCCAGCAGCCTAGCGGCCAGGGAGACCCAGTACTTC.

The rearrangement joins TRBV4-1 to TRBJ1-1; weak D call: TRBD1 (5 bases). The ends were cut back, 4 bases at V and 0 bases at J, with 15 bases in the middle. CDR1 is MGHRA, CDR2 YSYEKL, per germline. The CDR3 loop spans 16 amino acids. CDR3 loop: CASSRPPGRMNTEAFF. The DNA for the CDR3 is TGCGCCAGCAGCCGGCCTCCGGGACGGATGAACACTGAAGCTTTCTTT.

The rearrangement links TRBV19 to TRBJ1-5; a possible D gene is TRBD1 (5 bases). Trimming shortened V by 3 bases and J by 4 bases, and 13 bases separated the two germline ends. Germline V CDR1 and CDR2: LNHDA, SQIVND (reference sequence). CDR3 size: 15 residues. CDR3 nucleotide sequence: TGTGCCAGTAGTATCCACGGGACGGGGAATCAGCCCCAGCATTTT. Protein sequence: CASSIHGTGNQPQHF. The full variable domain, in which reference TRBV19 and TRBJ1-5 provide the parts outside the CDR3, is DGGITQSPKYLFRKEGQNVTLSCEQNLNHDAMYWYRQDPGQGLRLIYYSQIVNDFQKGDIAEGYSVSREKKESFPLTVTSAQKNPTAFYLCASSIHGTGNQPQHFGDGTRLSIL.

J is TRBJ2-3 and V is TRBV5-4, with TRBD2 matching 12 bases. There are 16 residues in the CDR3. Germline V lookup: CDR1 SGHNT, CDR2 YYREEE (reference sequence). The V gene end was trimmed by 3 bases and the J gene end by 4 bases; junction bases not matched to a gene: 6. The CDR3 region is CASSSASGGAADTQYF. The DNA of the CDR3 is TGTGCCAGCAGCTCGGCTAGCGGGGGGGCCGCAGATACGCAGTATTTT.

V is TRBV11-3 and J is TRBJ1-1; the D is unclear. The CDR3 runs 13 residues. The germline V gene has CDR1 SGHNT and CDR2 YENEEA. Deletions cut 3 bases from V and 1 base from J, with 6 bases between. CDR3 residues: CASSLWQNTEAFF. The CDR3 DNA is TGTGCCAGCAGCTTGTGGCAGAACACTGAAGCTTTCTTT.

J is TRBJ2-5 and V is TRBV28; 9 bases are shared with TRBD2. CDR3 size: 18 residues. The germline V gene has CDR1 MDHEN and CDR2 SYDVKM. Trimming took 5 bases from V and 5 from J; bases not matched to a gene: 18. CDR3 loop: CASSPWGGGAYVVETQYF. The CDR3, as DNA: TGTGCCAGCAGTCCCTGGGGCGGGGGGGCGTATGTGGTGGAGACCCAGTACTTC.

The CDR3 protein is CASSLEGGPGELFF. CDR3 coding DNA: TGTGCCAGCAGCCTGGAGGGAGGTCCCGGGGAGCTGTTTTTT. This chain connects TRBV3-1 (or the pseudogene TRBV3-2) to TRBJ2-2, with a tentative D call TRBD2 (6 bases). The V and J ends lost 4 bases and 6 bases respectively, with 12 bases between them. Germline-derived CDR1 and CDR2 are LGHDT and YNNKEL (reference sequence). This CDR3 spans 14 amino acids.

The V gene is TRBV9, the J gene TRBJ1-2; 7 bases align to TRBD1. The germline V gene encodes CDR1 SGDLS and CDR2 YYNGEE. The CDR3 is 12 residues long. V shed 5 bases, J shed 11 bases, and the junction held 9 bases outside the gene matches. The CDR3 protein is CASSDQGEGYTF. In DNA form, the CDR3 reads TGTGCCAGCAGTGATCAGGGGGAGGGTTACACCTTC.

This rearrangement joins TRBV4-3 to TRBJ2-2; 7 bases are a match to TRBD1. With V trimmed by 2 bases and J by 4 bases, 7 bases remained unmatched. This CDR3 has 16 amino acids. The germline V gene has CDR1 LGHNA and CDR2 YSLEER. This CDR3 reads CASSQQTGMGTGELFF. The CDR3 bases are TGCGCCAGCAGCCAACAGACAGGGATGGGCACCGGGGAGCTGTTTTTT.

The chain employs TRBV4-2 and TRBJ2-7; TRBD1 might be the D (6 bases). This CDR3 region has 16 residues. V gave up 0 bases and J gave up 0 bases, with 12 bases separating them. From germline, CDR1 is LGHNA and CDR2 YNFKEQ. The CDR3 DNA reads TGTGCCAGCAGCCAAGATACAGGGATGAGCTCCTACGAGCAGTACGTC. Translating it yields CASSQDTGMSSYEQYV.

The V gene is TRBV11-3, the J gene TRBJ1-2, with 8 bases lining up with TRBD1. V shed 3 bases and J 7 bases; nucleotides not matched to a gene: 19. The CDR3 spans 18 residues. Germline lookup yields CDR1 SGHNT and CDR2 YENEEA. CDR3 in amino acids: CASSFDVEGTGVKSGYTF. The DNA for the CDR3 is TGTGCCAGCAGCTTCGATGTAGAAGGGACAGGTGTTAAAAGTGGCTACACCTTC.

The gene calls are TRBV5-1 and TRBJ1-1, with D possibly TRBD1 on 5 matching bases. The ends were cut back, 4 bases at V and 0 bases at J, with 13 bases in the middle. This CDR3 region has 15 residues. Germline CDR1 and CDR2: SGHRS and YFSETQ. The CDR3 bases are TGCGCCAGCAGCCTCCAGACAGATATGAACACTGAAGCTTTCTTT. This translates into CASSLQTDMNTEAFF.

The chain couples TRBV12-5 to TRBJ1-2; 7 bases fit TRBD1. CDR1 is LGHNT and CDR2 is FRNRAP in the germline V gene. CDR3 length: 16 amino acids. Trimming took 1 base from V and 7 from J; bases not matched to a gene: 12. This CDR3 reads CASGLAATGEERGYTF. The CDR3 coding sequence is TGTGCTAGTGGTTTGGCCGCAACAGGGGAAGAACGTGGCTACACCTTC.

The chain has TRBV2 and TRBJ2-7; no clear D gene. The germline CDR1 and CDR2 sequences are SNHLY and FYNNEI. V lost 5 bases and J lost 2, with 7 bases in between. This CDR3 has 12 residues. CDR3 DNA: TGTGCCAGCAGTTATGAGGCCTACGAGCAGTACGTC. Residues: CASSYEAYEQYV.

The chain combines TRBV5-4 with TRBJ1-6, with D unresolved. V was cut by 2 bases and J by 8 bases, with 14 bases left in between. The CDR3 is 15 residues long. The germline gives CDR1 SGHNT, CDR2 YYREEE (reference sequence). The CDR3 DNA reads TGTGCCAGCAGCTTCGGCTCCCAGTCGGATTCACCCCTCCACTTT. It translates to CASSFGSQSDSPLHF.